Below, 26 T cell receptor beta chains from the same sample are listed, as sequenced in a study of T cell responses to AZD1222 COVID-19 vaccine. Sequencing used immunoSEQ multiplex PCR; TCRdb keeps in-frame clones, though not all of them. The sample lists about 110,000 clones; about nine tenths were seen once. The sequencing here drew on peripheral blood, taken 28 days after the second AZD1222 dose. These receptors all come from an adult who received the AZD1222 COVID-19 vaccine.

This chain connects TRBV28 to TRBJ1-4; D may be TRBD1 (5 bases). Germline V lookup: CDR1 MDHEN, CDR2 SYDVKM. The CDR3 contains 13 residues. With 5 bases removed from V and 6 bases from J, the gap between germline ends came to 10 bases. This CDR3 reads CASSPGYYEKLFF. The CDR3 region has the DNA TGTGCCAGCAGTCCAGGGTACTATGAAAAACTGTTTTTT.

This chain links TRBV11-2 with TRBJ1-2, with a possible D match to TRBD1 (6 bases). The length of the CDR3 is 14 residues. Germline V lookup: CDR1 SGHAT, CDR2 FQNNGV. Trimming cost V 5 bases and J 8 bases, with 18 bases left between them. The CDR3 sequence is CASSPGVSQGGYTF. The DNA for the CDR3 is TGTGCCAGCAGCCCAGGGGTGAGCCAGGGCGGCTACACCTTC.

This clone was observed a single time. This CDR3 reads CASSLFLAGGITDTQYF. The CDR3 DNA follows: TGCGCCAGCAGCTTGTTTCTAGCGGGGGGGATCACAGATACGCAGTATTTT. The chain joins TRBV5-1 to TRBJ2-3, with TRBD2 matching over 12 bases. In germline, CDR1 is SGHRS, CDR2 YFSETQ. This CDR3 has 17 residues. J gave up 2 bases and V 1 base, and 5 bases lay outside the gene matches. Supplemented by reference TRBV5-1 and TRBJ2-3, the full variable domain reads KAGVTQTPRYLIKTRGQQVTLSCSPISGHRSVSWYQQTPGQGLQFLFEYFSETQRNKGNFPGRFSGRQFSNSRSEMNVSTLELGDSALYLCASSLFLAGGITDTQYFGPGTRLTVL.

The chain recombines TRBV4-1 with TRBJ1-2, with D maybe TRBD1 (6 bases). V was shortened by 4 bases and J by 0 bases, with 24 bases between the two germline ends. The CDR3 extends over 19 amino acids. CDR1 and CDR2 from the germline V gene are MGHRA and YSYEKL. DNA of the CDR3: TGCGCCAGCAGCCTTACAGGGTCGACAGGTACTATAGCTAACTATGGCTACACCTTC. Its translation: CASSLTGSTGTIANYGYTF.

The V and J genes are TRBV6-2 or TRBV6-3 and TRBJ1-1, with TRBD1 matching 7 bases. The CDR3 has 14 residues. J lost 3 bases, V lost 6 bases, and 7 bases had no gene match. Germline loops: CDR1 MNHEY, CDR2 SVGEGT. CDR3 protein: CASRPRQGHTEAFF. DNA for the CDR3: TGTGCCAGCAGGCCTCGACAGGGACACACTGAAGCTTTCTTT.

The J gene is TRBJ1-5, the V gene TRBV19; perhaps TRBD1 as D (5 bases). Germline CDR1 LNHDA, CDR2 SQIVND (reference sequence). CDR3 length: 16 amino acids. The germline V and J ends were trimmed by 4 bases and 1 base, with 14 bases remaining between them. This chain's CDR3 is CASSTRGRDSNQPQHF. The CDR3 nucleotides are TGTGCCAGTAGTACCCGGGGGAGGGACAGCAATCAGCCCCAGCATTTT. Complete variable domain (other parts from reference TRBV19 and TRBJ1-5): DGGITQSPKYLFRKEGQNVTLSCEQNLNHDAMYWYRQDPGQGLRLIYYSQIVNDFQKGDIAEGYSVSREKKESFPLTVTSAQKNPTAFYLCASSTRGRDSNQPQHFGDGTRLSIL.

This clone was observed a few times. The chain couples TRBV7-2 to TRBJ1-1; TRBD1 matches 7 bases. The length of the CDR3 is 15 residues. Germline V CDR1 and CDR2: SGHTA, FQGNSA. V was pared by 5 bases and J by 0 bases, with 6 bases of the junction left unmatched. The CDR3 DNA reads TGTGCCAGCAGCCCCCGACAGGGACTGAACACTGAAGCTTTCTTT. Residues: CASSPRQGLNTEAFF.

V usage is TRBV5-1 and J usage is TRBJ2-5, with TRBD1 matching over 10 bases. The CDR3 totals 15 residues. CDR1 and CDR2 (germline): SGHRS, YFSETQ. J gave up 0 bases and V 4 bases, and 3 bases lay outside the gene matches. CDR3 sequence reads: CASSRGQGYQETQYF. CDR3 nucleotides: TGCGCCAGCAGCAGGGGACAGGGGTACCAAGAGACCCAGTACTTC.

The rearrangement links TRBV10-3 to TRBJ1-1, with 7 positions matching TRBD1. CDR1 is ENHRY, CDR2 SYGVKD, per germline. This CDR3 comprises 15 residues. The V and J ends lost 5 bases and 0 bases, in that order; junction bases with no gene match: 6. As DNA, the CDR3 is TGTGCCATCAGTTTCTCCGGGACAGTGAACACTGAAGCTTTCTTT. It is translated as CAISFSGTVNTEAFF.

The V and J genes are TRBV28 and TRBJ1-4; D remains unclear. The CDR3 sequence is 13 residues long. V was cut by 8 bases and J by 0 bases, with 7 bases left in between. Per germline, CDR1 MDHEN and CDR2 SYDVKM. CDR3 DNA: TGTGCCAGCCAGAGATCAACTAATGAAAAACTGTTTTTT. Translating gives CASQRSTNEKLFF.

The gene calls are TRBV5-1 and TRBJ1-6; D possibly corresponds to TRBD1 (5 bases). Germline values: CDR1 SGHRS, CDR2 YFSETQ. The germline V and J ends were trimmed by 0 bases and 5 bases, with 9 bases remaining between them. This CDR3 comprises 15 residues. The CDR3 DNA reads as TGCGCCAGCAGCTTGGCTGGGGGGGATAATTCACCCCTCCACTTT. Its protein product is CASSLAGGDNSPLHF.

In its sample, this clone was seen once. The CDR3 is CASSPQRLFGGDQETQYF. The CDR3 DNA reads as TGTGCCAGCAGCCCCCAGAGATTGTTTGGGGGGGACCAAGAGACCCAGTACTTC. V gene TRBV5-4 combines with J gene TRBJ2-5, with 7 bases aligning to TRBD2. The junction had 15 bases not matched to a gene; V was cut back by 4 bases and J by 0 bases. The CDR3 loop spans 18 amino acids. Germline CDR1 is SGHNT and CDR2 is YYREEE (reference sequence).

This chain uses TRBV4-1 with TRBJ2-2, with 12 bases that match TRBD2. The CDR3 runs 16 residues. J lost 6 bases, V lost 2 bases, and 4 bases had no gene match. Germline V gene lookup returns CDR1 MGHRA and CDR2 YSYEKL. CDR3 loop: CASSQLAGGLAGELFF. Here the CDR3 DNA reads TGCGCCAGCAGCCAACTAGCGGGGGGGTTGGCCGGGGAGCTGTTTTTT.

The CDR3 DNA is TGTGCCAGTAGTAAGGGGGCTGCCAGTTATGGCTACACCTTC. Encoded protein: CASSKGAASYGYTF. The chain is built from TRBV19 and TRBJ1-2, with 7 bases fitting TRBD1. This CDR3 has 14 residues. V shed 4 bases and J 5 bases; nucleotides not matched to a gene: 7. The germline CDR1 and CDR2 sequences are LNHDA and SQIVND (reference sequence).

Only one count was recorded for this clone. The chain combines TRBV19 with TRBJ1-2; 8 nucleotides agree with TRBD1. CDR3 size: 15 residues. Trimming took 3 bases from V and 4 from J; bases not matched to a gene: 7. The germline V gene has CDR1 LNHDA and CDR2 SQIVND (reference sequence). CDR3 in DNA: TGTGCCAGTAGTATGGCCCAGGGGGCGGTCTATGGCTACACCTTC. This codes for CASSMAQGAVYGYTF.

The chain uses TRBV4-1 and TRBJ1-5; D not resolved. The CDR3 totals 15 residues. V lost 4 bases and J lost 5, with 15 bases in between. Per germline, CDR1 MGHRA and CDR2 YSYEKL. CDR3: CASSPQPRVDQPQHF. In DNA form, the CDR3 reads TGCGCCAGCAGCCCGCAGCCAAGGGTAGATCAGCCCCAGCATTTT.

This clone was counted once. The rearrangement joins TRBV28 to TRBJ2-5; TRBD2 aligns across 11 bases. The germline gives CDR1 MDHEN, CDR2 SYDVKM. V lost 5 bases to trimming and J lost 4 bases; unmatched junction nucleotides: 6. CDR3 length: 15 amino acids. In DNA form, the CDR3 reads TGTGCCAGCAGTGATAGCGGGGGGGCCTCAGAGACCCAGTACTTC. Translating gives CASSDSGGASETQYF.

The rearrangement joins TRBV19 to TRBJ1-6; TRBD1 agrees at 10 bases. Trimming took 5 bases from V and 9 from J; bases not matched to a gene: 7. Germline assignment: CDR1 LNHDA and CDR2 SQIVND (reference sequence). The CDR3 sequence is 15 residues long. CDR3 sequence reads: CASSPGQGPGSPLHF. The DNA for the CDR3 is TGTGCCAGTAGTCCGGGACAGGGGCCGGGTTCACCCCTCCACTTT.

The genes are TRBV28 and TRBJ2-1; 9 bases line up with TRBD1. Germline-derived CDR1 and CDR2 are MDHEN and SYDVKM. V gave up 3 bases and J gave up 4 bases; unmatched junction bases: 7. The CDR3 runs to 16 residues. Here the CDR3 DNA reads TGTGCCAGCAGTTTCCCGGGACAGGGTATGTACAATGAGCAGTTCTTC. Translation: CASSFPGQGMYNEQFF. Full variable domain (outside the CDR3, taken from reference TRBV28 and TRBJ2-1): DVKVTQSSRYLVKRTGEKVFLECVQDMDHENMFWYRQDPGLGLRLIYFSYDVKMKEKGDIPEGYSVSREKKERFSLILESASTNQTSMYLCASSFPGQGMYNEQFFGPGTRLTVL.

The chain employs TRBV4-2 and TRBJ2-3; D remains ambiguous. The germline V gene has CDR1 LGHNA and CDR2 YNFKEQ. This CDR3 region has 15 residues. V was clipped by 0 bases and J by 1 base, with 8 bases between them. CDR3 sequence reads: CASSQERYGTDTQYF. The CDR3 DNA is TGTGCCAGCAGCCAAGAACGGTACGGCACAGATACGCAGTATTTT.

The chain is built from TRBV28 and TRBJ2-7, with D unclear. V was trimmed by 5 bases and J by 5 bases, leaving 13 bases between them. The CDR3 has 13 residues. Germline CDR1 and CDR2: MDHEN and SYDVKM. The CDR3 region has the DNA TGTGCCAGCAGTAGGGTTAAGGCCGACGAGCAGTACTTC. Amino acids: CASSRVKADEQYF.

The chain is built from TRBV5-1 and TRBJ1-2; no definite D call. CDR1 SGHRS and CDR2 YFSETQ come from the germline V gene. V dropped 3 bases and J dropped 4 bases, with 25 bases sitting between them. The CDR3 has 18 amino acids. CDR3 DNA: TGCGCCAGCAGCTGGGAAGGACTTACCTCGGCGGGTAGCTATGGCTACACCTTC. Translation gives CASSWEGLTSAGSYGYTF.

The gene calls are TRBV7-8 and TRBJ2-7, with TRBD1 identical over 8 bases. Losses at the gene ends were 5 bases for V and 0 bases for J; bases not matched to a gene: 6. The CDR3 contains 15 residues. Per germline, CDR1 SGHVS and CDR2 FQNEAQ. In DNA form, the CDR3 reads TGTGCCAGCAGCGCTAGGACAGGGAGCTCCTACGAGCAGTACTTC. It translates to CASSARTGSSYEQYF.

V usage is TRBV19 and J usage is TRBJ2-2, with 12 bases lining up with TRBD1. This CDR3 is 15 amino acids long. V lost 6 bases to trimming and J lost 6 bases; unmatched junction nucleotides: 5. CDR1 and CDR2 from the germline V gene are LNHDA and SQIVND (reference sequence). CDR3 nucleotides: TGTGCCAGTAGCGGGACAGGGGGCAGGGCCGGGGAGCTGTTTTTT. Its protein is CASSGTGGRAGELFF.

This clone was seen a handful of times. This CDR3 is CASSLSWGQSYEQYF. The CDR3 DNA reads TGTGCCAGCAGTTTATCATGGGGCCAGTCCTACGAGCAGTACTTC. The chain is built from TRBV27 and TRBJ2-7; possibly TRBD1 for D (5 bases). CDR3 length: 15 amino acids. Deletions cut 0 bases from V and 1 base from J, with 10 bases between. From germline, CDR1 is MNHEY and CDR2 SMNVEV (reference sequence).

The chain recombines TRBV28 with TRBJ2-5; 13 positions agree with TRBD2. Per the germline V gene, CDR1 is MDHEN and CDR2 is SYDVKM. This CDR3 has 18 residues. J was trimmed by 5 bases and V by 2 bases; bases with no gene match: 11. This chain's CDR3 is CASSLHEPGLAGTETQYF. The CDR3 bases are TGTGCCAGCAGTTTACACGAGCCGGGACTAGCGGGGACGGAGACCCAGTACTTC.